Sequencing of this T cell receptor beta chain was carried out in a study of T cell responses to AZD1222 COVID-19 vaccine. Across the whole study: Pooling covered second doses at about 4 or about 12 weeks. Study results and caveats: In a largely white British group with more females than males, clonal diversity was possibly underestimated. The repertoires were collected only after the peak T cell response. Epitopes outside B.1.351 and B.1.1.7 mutated regions reportedly drew nearly half of spike TCRs.

Germline CDR1 LNHDA, CDR2 SQIVND (reference sequence). The CDR3 sequence is 14 residues long. V shed 9 bases and J shed 0 bases, with 9 bases lying between them. This table comes from immunoSEQ multiplex PCR, and its TCRdb copy is limited to in-frame clones, with some not included. Of fewer than 150,000 clones in the sample, 75% to 90% are singletons; the top ten hold approximately 4.5%. This clone was observed a handful of times. What it recognizes is unknown. This specimen consisted of peripheral blood, obtained on day 0 of AZD1222 vaccination. The sequence was collected from an adult in good health. This chain links TRBV19 with TRBJ1-6; D gene ambiguous. CDR3 nucleotide sequence: TGTGCCAGCACTATGAGCTCCTATAATTCACCCCTCCACTTT. It is translated as CASTMSSYNSPLHF.